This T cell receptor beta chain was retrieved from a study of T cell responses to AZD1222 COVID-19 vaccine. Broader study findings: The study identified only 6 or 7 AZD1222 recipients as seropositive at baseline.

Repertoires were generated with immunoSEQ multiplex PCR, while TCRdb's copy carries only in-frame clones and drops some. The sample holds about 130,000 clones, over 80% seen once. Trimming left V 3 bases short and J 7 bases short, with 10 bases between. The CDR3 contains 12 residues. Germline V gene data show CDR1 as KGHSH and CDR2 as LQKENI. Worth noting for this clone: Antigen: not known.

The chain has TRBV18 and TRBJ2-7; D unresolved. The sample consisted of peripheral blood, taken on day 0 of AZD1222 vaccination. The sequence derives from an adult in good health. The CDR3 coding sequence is TGTGCCAGCTCACCGGCAGCTAGAGAGCAGTACTTC. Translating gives CASSPAAREQYF.